This T cell receptor beta chain stems from a study of blood T cell repertoires in COVID-19. Across the study: The United States, Italy and Spain supplied acute and convalescent COVID-19 samples. From T cells, B-cell-depleted T cells, or PBMCs came the material, which was cDNA or gDNA.

The CDR3 is 15 residues long. Germline values: CDR1 SGHDT, CDR2 YYEEEE. Trimming stripped 2 bases from V and 1 base from J, with 7 bases between. Each exposed participant met a COVID-19 case in the 2 weeks preceding study entry. TCRdb keeps only in-frame clones here, not all; method: immunoSEQ multiplex PCR. The table shows some 200,000 clones, with 83% occurring only once. The clonotype was recovered from a woman between 50 and 59 years old who had been exposed to COVID-19. The sequencing sample was made of PBMCs or T cells enriched from blood (not recorded which). The gene calls are TRBV5-6 and TRBJ2-6, with a possible D match to TRBD2 (6 bases). The chain's CDR3 is CASSFRGSGANVLTF. In DNA, the CDR3 is TGTGCCAGCAGCTTCCGGGGGTCTGGGGCCAACGTCCTGACTTTC.